This T cell receptor beta chain came from a study of T cells in tuberculosis. On the study more broadly: T cells were selected with CD1B tetramers loaded with glucose monomycolate. This South African cohort compared adolescents with or without latent tuberculosis against adults with active tuberculosis.

There are 12 residues in the CDR3. Germline V gene lookup returns CDR1 MNHNS and CDR2 SASEGT. Trimming stripped 6 bases from V and 4 bases from J, with 9 bases between. Regarding this clone: What it binds is not known.

Measured with immunoSEQ multiplex PCR; TCRdb has only the in-frame clones, and not every one. The sample records 28,000 or so clones, around 90% being singletons. Whole-study results and caveats: GMM-specific TCRs were nearer to active tuberculosis alpha repertoires, suggesting expansion.

Adolescents were screened for latent TB by skin test and IGRA. The source of this sequence is a donor aged 10-29 years with latent tuberculosis or without tuberculosis infection. The specimen sequenced was PBMCs. The J gene is TRBJ1-1, the V gene TRBV6-1; D ambiguous. The CDR3 loop reads CASRNGVTEAFF. Here the CDR3 DNA reads TGTGCCAGCAGGAACGGGGTCACTGAAGCTTTCTTT.